This is a list of T cell receptor beta chains from one sample in a study of blood T cell repertoires in COVID-19. The table came from immunoSEQ multiplex PCR; TCRdb's copy has only in-frame clones and leaves some out. The sample includes around 200,000 clones, approximately 85% of them seen just once. What was sequenced was peripheral blood. The origin of the receptors is a human donor with active or convalescent COVID-19. The donor label of this sample is uncertain. CDR3s include the opening cysteine and the closing phenylalanine or tryptophan. Each record gives: D gene, J gene, clone size, V gene, CDR3 protein, CDR3 DNA. A D gene is named only where the DNA matches it firmly. A row's size may be missing; if present it is once, few, many or a size class.

D gene: .
J gene: TRBJ1-1
clone size: .
V gene: TRBV19
CDR3 protein: CASSPLRRDTEAFF
CDR3 DNA: TGTGCCAGTAGTCCCCTCCGACGGGACACTGAAGCTTTCTTT

D gene: .
J gene: TRBJ1-2
clone size: .
V gene: TRBV5-6
CDR3 protein: CASSATPRGTHGYTF
CDR3 DNA: TGTGCCAGCAGCGCCACCCCCAGGGGTACTCATGGCTACACCTTC

D gene: .
J gene: TRBJ1-1
clone size: .
V gene: TRBV18
CDR3 protein: CASTFEGGASQSFF
CDR3 DNA: TGTGCCAGCACCTTCGAGGGAGGGGCGAGTCAGTCTTTCTTT

D gene: TRBD2
J gene: TRBJ2-1
clone size: .
V gene: TRBV6-5
CDR3 protein: CASSYRALATTIKQFF
CDR3 DNA: TGTGCCAGCAGTTATAGGGCACTAGCGACGACAATTAAGCAGTTCTTC

D gene: TRBD1
J gene: TRBJ2-2
clone size: .
V gene: TRBV28
CDR3 protein: CASSGDSRVSGELFF
CDR3 DNA: TGTGCCAGCAGTGGGGACAGCCGGGTATCCGGGGAGCTGTTTTTT

D gene: .
J gene: TRBJ1-2
clone size: .
V gene: TRBV5-8
CDR3 protein: CASSLGHRLRYGYTF
CDR3 DNA: TGTGCCAGCAGCTTGGGCCACAGGCTGCGGTATGGCTACACCTTC

D gene: .
J gene: TRBJ1-2
clone size: .
V gene: TRBV12-3/TRBV12-4
CDR3 protein: CASSLSLRRGYTF
CDR3 DNA: TGTGCCAGCAGTTTATCACTAAGACGAGGCTACACCTTC

D gene: .
J gene: TRBJ1-6
clone size: .
V gene: TRBV2
CDR3 protein: CASLFEVGGGSPLHF
CDR3 DNA: TGTGCCAGCCTCTTCGAGGTAGGAGGTGGTTCACCCCTCCACTTT

D gene: .
J gene: TRBJ1-1
clone size: .
V gene: TRBV12-3/TRBV12-4
CDR3 protein: CASSTRRGTEAFF
CDR3 DNA: TGTGCCAGCAGCACTCGGAGGGGCACTGAAGCTTTCTTT

D gene: .
J gene: TRBJ2-1
clone size: .
V gene: TRBV3-1/TRBV3-2
CDR3 protein: CASSPITGGPGNEQFF
CDR3 DNA: TGTGCCAGCAGCCCTATTACCGGGGGGCCGGGAAATGAGCAGTTCTTC

D gene: TRBD1
J gene: TRBJ2-4
clone size: once
V gene: TRBV28
CDR3 protein: CASREGQGGNIQYF
CDR3 DNA: TGTGCCAGCAGGGAGGGACAGGGGGGAAACATTCAGTACTTC

D gene: TRBD1
J gene: TRBJ1-1
clone size: once
V gene: TRBV5-1
CDR3 protein: CASSLVFTGTGMNTEAFF
CDR3 DNA: TGCGCCAGCAGCTTGGTCTTCACCGGGACAGGGATGAACACTGAAGCTTTCTTT

D gene: .
J gene: TRBJ2-7
clone size: .
V gene: TRBV12-5
CDR3 protein: CASGLTGNTAGGEQYF
CDR3 DNA: TGTGCTAGTGGTTTGACAGGAAACACCGCCGGTGGGGAGCAGTACTTC

D gene: TRBD1
J gene: TRBJ1-1
clone size: .
V gene: TRBV11-2
CDR3 protein: CASSLYPGTGNTEAFF
CDR3 DNA: TGTGCCAGCAGCTTATATCCCGGGACAGGGAACACTGAAGCTTTCTTT

D gene: .
J gene: TRBJ2-1
clone size: .
V gene: TRBV3-1/TRBV3-2
CDR3 protein: CASSRIRGPADEQFF
CDR3 DNA: TGTGCCAGCAGCCGTATTCGCGGCCCGGCGGATGAGCAGTTCTTC

D gene: .
J gene: TRBJ1-2
clone size: few
V gene: TRBV5-4
CDR3 protein: CASSLSRVPDYGYTF
CDR3 DNA: TGTGCCAGCAGCCTGAGCAGGGTCCCCGACTATGGCTACACCTTC

D gene: .
J gene: TRBJ1-1
clone size: .
V gene: TRBV11-3
CDR3 protein: CASTPNTEAFF
CDR3 DNA: TGTGCCAGCACCCCTAACACTGAAGCTTTCTTT

D gene: TRBD1
J gene: TRBJ1-4
clone size: few
V gene: TRBV19
CDR3 protein: CASSMGTGLSEKLFF
CDR3 DNA: TGTGCCAGTAGTATGGGGACAGGTTTAAGTGAAAAACTGTTTTTT

D gene: TRBD2
J gene: TRBJ2-5
clone size: .
V gene: TRBV5-4
CDR3 protein: CASSLGLATEETQYF
CDR3 DNA: TGTGCCAGCAGCCTGGGACTAGCGACGGAAGAGACCCAGTACTTC

D gene: TRBD1
J gene: TRBJ2-7
clone size: .
V gene: TRBV11-1
CDR3 protein: CASSTRGFYEQYF
CDR3 DNA: TGTGCCAGCAGCACCAGGGGGTTCTACGAGCAGTACTTC

D gene: TRBD2
J gene: TRBJ2-1
clone size: .
V gene: TRBV4-1
CDR3 protein: CASGTSGAPMGNEQFF
CDR3 DNA: TGCGCCAGCGGGACTAGCGGGGCACCGATGGGGAATGAGCAGTTCTTC

D gene: TRBD1
J gene: TRBJ1-1
clone size: .
V gene: TRBV18
CDR3 protein: CASSPATGEGGNTEAFF
CDR3 DNA: TGTGCCAGCTCACCAGCAACAGGGGAAGGGGGGAACACTGAAGCTTTCTTT

D gene: TRBD1
J gene: TRBJ2-3
clone size: .
V gene: TRBV27
CDR3 protein: CASKGQGITDTQYF
CDR3 DNA: TGTGCCAGCAAGGGACAGGGTATTACAGATACGCAGTATTTT

D gene: .
J gene: TRBJ1-4
clone size: .
V gene: TRBV4-1
CDR3 protein: CASSQDPHTERNEKLFF
CDR3 DNA: TGCGCCAGCAGCCAAGATCCCCACACAGAGCGGAATGAAAAACTGTTTTTT

D gene: TRBD1
J gene: TRBJ2-3
clone size: .
V gene: TRBV6-5
CDR3 protein: CASSYGQGRSDTQYF
CDR3 DNA: TGTGCCAGCAGTTACGGACAGGGCCGGTCAGATACGCAGTATTTT

D gene: .
J gene: TRBJ1-1
clone size: .
V gene: TRBV5-1
CDR3 protein: CASSLLGRMNTEAFF
CDR3 DNA: TGCGCCAGCAGCTTGCTTGGCAGAATGAACACTGAAGCTTTCTTT

D gene: TRBD2
J gene: TRBJ2-2
clone size: few
V gene: TRBV12-3/TRBV12-4
CDR3 protein: CASSGGAGELFF
CDR3 DNA: TGTGCCAGCAGTGGGGGGGCCGGGGAGCTGTTTTTT

D gene: .
J gene: TRBJ2-7
clone size: .
V gene: TRBV15
CDR3 protein: CATSLPSYEQYF
CDR3 DNA: TGTGCCACCAGCCTCCCTTCCTACGAGCAGTACTTC

D gene: .
J gene: TRBJ2-7
clone size: .
V gene: TRBV7-6
CDR3 protein: CASSLPGREQYF
CDR3 DNA: TGTGCCAGCAGCTTACCTGGCCGCGAGCAGTACTTC

D gene: TRBD2
J gene: TRBJ2-3
clone size: .
V gene: TRBV4-2
CDR3 protein: CASSPGTSDTQYF
CDR3 DNA: TGTGCCAGCAGCCCGGGGACTAGCGACACGCAGTATTTT

D gene: TRBD2
J gene: TRBJ2-1
clone size: .
V gene: TRBV6-2/TRBV6-3
CDR3 protein: CASSYSDAGGANEQFF
CDR3 DNA: TGTGCCAGCAGTTACTCCGATGCGGGGGGGGCAAATGAGCAGTTCTTC

D gene: TRBD2
J gene: TRBJ2-2
clone size: .
V gene: TRBV7-2
CDR3 protein: CASSRTSGRAGELFF
CDR3 DNA: TGTGCCAGCAGCCGGACTAGCGGGAGGGCCGGGGAGCTGTTTTTT

D gene: TRBD2
J gene: TRBJ2-5
clone size: .
V gene: TRBV18
CDR3 protein: CASSPPGGPKETQYF
CDR3 DNA: TGTGCCAGCTCACCACCGGGAGGGCCCAAGGAGACCCAGTACTTC

D gene: .
J gene: TRBJ1-1
clone size: .
V gene: TRBV30
CDR3 protein: CAWSVRGRTEAFF
CDR3 DNA: TGTGCCTGGAGTGTTAGGGGTAGGACTGAAGCTTTCTTT

D gene: TRBD1
J gene: TRBJ2-3
clone size: .
V gene: TRBV7-9
CDR3 protein: CASSLGTGKDTQYF
CDR3 DNA: TGTGCCAGCAGCCTCGGGACAGGGAAAGATACGCAGTATTTT

D gene: .
J gene: TRBJ2-1
clone size: .
V gene: TRBV15
CDR3 protein: CATSRAGDNEQFF
CDR3 DNA: TGTGCCACCAGCAGAGCCGGAGACAATGAGCAGTTCTTC

D gene: .
J gene: TRBJ2-1
clone size: .
V gene: TRBV29-1
CDR3 protein: CSVVARGLAGVLNEQFF
CDR3 DNA: TGCAGCGTTGTGGCCAGGGGGCTGGCGGGAGTCCTTAATGAGCAGTTCTTC

D gene: .
J gene: TRBJ1-1
clone size: once
V gene: TRBV27
CDR3 protein: CASKRSGNTEAFF
CDR3 DNA: TGTGCCAGCAAACGAAGCGGGAACACTGAAGCTTTCTTT

D gene: TRBD2
J gene: TRBJ2-7
clone size: .
V gene: TRBV6-5
CDR3 protein: CASSSDLGGVAGVYF
CDR3 DNA: TGTGCCAGCAGTTCCGACCTGGGGGGGGTAGCGGGAGTCTACTTC

D gene: TRBD2
J gene: TRBJ2-3
clone size: .
V gene: TRBV7-3
CDR3 protein: CASSLSASGRPDTQYF
CDR3 DNA: TGTGCCAGCAGCTTATCAGCTAGCGGGAGGCCAGATACGCAGTATTTT

D gene: .
J gene: TRBJ1-5
clone size: .
V gene: TRBV27
CDR3 protein: CASSVFSNQPQHF
CDR3 DNA: TGTGCCTCCAGCGTTTTTAGCAATCAGCCCCAGCATTTT

D gene: TRBD2
J gene: TRBJ2-2
clone size: .
V gene: TRBV7-6
CDR3 protein: CASSLIAGVNTGELFF
CDR3 DNA: TGTGCCAGCAGCTTAATAGCGGGGGTGAACACCGGGGAGCTGTTTTTT

D gene: TRBD1
J gene: TRBJ1-2
clone size: once
V gene: TRBV5-3
CDR3 protein: CARSLSPRDNRSQTGGHPLYGYTF
CDR3 DNA: TGTGCCAGAAGCTTGTCCCCGAGAGATAACAGGTCCCAAACAGGGGGCCACCCCCTCTATGGCTACACCTTC

D gene: .
J gene: TRBJ2-7
clone size: .
V gene: TRBV11-2
CDR3 protein: CASSLQVERRSSYEQYF
CDR3 DNA: TGTGCCAGCAGCTTACAGGTCGAACGGAGGTCCTCCTACGAGCAGTACTTC

D gene: .
J gene: TRBJ2-2
clone size: .
V gene: TRBV4-2
CDR3 protein: CASSQGVYGPTGELFF
CDR3 DNA: TGTGCCAGCAGCCAAGGAGTCTATGGGCCCACCGGGGAGCTGTTTTTT

D gene: TRBD1
J gene: TRBJ1-6
clone size: .
V gene: TRBV28
CDR3 protein: CASNPRDWDRGLNSPLHF
CDR3 DNA: TGTGCCAGCAACCCCCGCGATTGGGACAGGGGGCTCAATTCACCCCTCCACTTT

D gene: .
J gene: TRBJ2-7
clone size: .
V gene: TRBV2
CDR3 protein: CASSETGWAVTVDEQYF
CDR3 DNA: TGTGCCAGCAGTGAAACAGGATGGGCTGTGACGGTGGACGAGCAGTACTTC

D gene: TRBD1
J gene: TRBJ1-2
clone size: .
V gene: TRBV6-6
CDR3 protein: CASSGTVLGRGYTF
CDR3 DNA: TGTGCCAGCAGTGGGACAGTCCTAGGTCGGGGCTACACCTTC

D gene: TRBD2
J gene: TRBJ2-1
clone size: .
V gene: TRBV2
CDR3 protein: CASSDWGWTSGRGYNEQFF
CDR3 DNA: TGTGCCAGCAGTGATTGGGGGTGGACTAGCGGGAGGGGCTACAATGAGCAGTTCTTC

D gene: .
J gene: TRBJ2-3
clone size: .
V gene: TRBV13
CDR3 protein: CASSHGVPPTDTQYF
CDR3 DNA: TGTGCCAGCAGCCACGGGGTCCCCCCTACAGATACGCAGTATTTT

D gene: TRBD1
J gene: TRBJ2-1
clone size: .
V gene: TRBV4-1
CDR3 protein: CASSHGDRDLNEQFF
CDR3 DNA: TGCGCCAGCAGCCATGGGGACAGGGACCTCAATGAGCAGTTCTTC

D gene: TRBD2
J gene: TRBJ2-5
clone size: .
V gene: TRBV19
CDR3 protein: CASSIGGTSGAEETQYF
CDR3 DNA: TGTGCCAGTAGTATCGGAGGGACTAGCGGGGCCGAAGAGACCCAGTACTTC

D gene: .
J gene: TRBJ2-1
clone size: .
V gene: TRBV28
CDR3 protein: CASSGAGTAYNEQFF
CDR3 DNA: TGTGCCAGCAGTGGCGCGGGGACAGCCTACAATGAGCAGTTCTTC

D gene: .
J gene: TRBJ1-4
clone size: .
V gene: TRBV18
CDR3 protein: CASSSDSEKLFF
CDR3 DNA: TGTGCCAGCTCATCGGACAGTGAAAAACTGTTTTTT